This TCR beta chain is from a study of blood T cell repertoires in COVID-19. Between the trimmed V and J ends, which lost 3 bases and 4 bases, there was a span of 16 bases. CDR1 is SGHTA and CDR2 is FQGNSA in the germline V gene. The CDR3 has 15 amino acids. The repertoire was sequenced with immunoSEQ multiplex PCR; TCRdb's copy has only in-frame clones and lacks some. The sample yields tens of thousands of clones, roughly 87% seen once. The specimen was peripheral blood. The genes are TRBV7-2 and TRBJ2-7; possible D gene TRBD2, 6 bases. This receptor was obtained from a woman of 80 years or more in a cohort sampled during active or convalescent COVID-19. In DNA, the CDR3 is TGTGCCAGCAGCTTGGGCCCGGGACTCACATACGAGCAGTACTTC. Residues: CASSLGPGLTYEQYF.